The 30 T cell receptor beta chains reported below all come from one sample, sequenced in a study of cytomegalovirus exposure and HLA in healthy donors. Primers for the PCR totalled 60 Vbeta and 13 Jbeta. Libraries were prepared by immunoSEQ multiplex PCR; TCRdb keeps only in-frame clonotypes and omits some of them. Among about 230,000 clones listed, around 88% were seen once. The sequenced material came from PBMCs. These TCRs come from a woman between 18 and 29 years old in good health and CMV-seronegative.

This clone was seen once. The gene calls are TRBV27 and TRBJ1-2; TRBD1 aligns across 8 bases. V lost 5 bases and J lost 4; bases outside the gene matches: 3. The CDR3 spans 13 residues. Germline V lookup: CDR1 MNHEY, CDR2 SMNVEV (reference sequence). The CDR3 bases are TGTGCCAGCAGTCTTGACAGGGGCTATGGCTACACCTTC. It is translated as CASSLDRGYGYTF.

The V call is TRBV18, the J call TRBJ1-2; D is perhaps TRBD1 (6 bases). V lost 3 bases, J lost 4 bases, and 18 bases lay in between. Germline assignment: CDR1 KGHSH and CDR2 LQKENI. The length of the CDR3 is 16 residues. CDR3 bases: TGTGCCAGCTCACCCCTAGGGCAGGGGCGCAGCTATGGCTACACCTTC. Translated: CASSPLGQGRSYGYTF. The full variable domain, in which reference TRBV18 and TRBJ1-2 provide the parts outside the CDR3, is NAGVMQNPRHLVRRRGQEARLRCSPMKGHSHVYWYRQLPEEGLKFMVYLQKENIIDESGMPKERFSAEFPKEGPSILRIQQVVRGDSAAYFCASSPLGQGRSYGYTFGSGTRLTVV.

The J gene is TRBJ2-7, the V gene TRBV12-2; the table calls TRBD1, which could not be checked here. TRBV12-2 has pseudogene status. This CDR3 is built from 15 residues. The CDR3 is CASRPTGHLTYEQYF. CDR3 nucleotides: TGTGCAAGTCGCCCCACGGGACATCTTACTTACGAGCAGTACTTC.

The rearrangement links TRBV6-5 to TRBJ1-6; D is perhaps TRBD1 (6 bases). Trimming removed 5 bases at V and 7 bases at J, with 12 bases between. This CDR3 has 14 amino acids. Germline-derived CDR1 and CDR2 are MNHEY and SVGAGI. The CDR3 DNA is TGTGCCAGCAGTGAACAGGGAAGAAATTCACCCCTCCACTTT. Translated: CASSEQGRNSPLHF.

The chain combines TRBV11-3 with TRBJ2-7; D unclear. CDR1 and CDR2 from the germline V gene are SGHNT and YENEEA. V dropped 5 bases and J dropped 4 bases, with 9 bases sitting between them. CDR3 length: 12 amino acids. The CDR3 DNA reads TGTGCCAGCAGCGTCCTTCCGTACGAGCAGTACTTC. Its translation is CASSVLPYEQYF.

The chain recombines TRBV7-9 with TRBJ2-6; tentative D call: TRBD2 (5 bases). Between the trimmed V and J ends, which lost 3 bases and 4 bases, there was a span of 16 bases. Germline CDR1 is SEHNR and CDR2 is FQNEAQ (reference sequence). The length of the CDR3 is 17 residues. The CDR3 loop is CASSFAVTRSGANVLTF. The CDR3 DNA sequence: TGTGCCAGCAGCTTTGCAGTCACTAGGTCCGGGGCCAACGTCCTGACTTTC.

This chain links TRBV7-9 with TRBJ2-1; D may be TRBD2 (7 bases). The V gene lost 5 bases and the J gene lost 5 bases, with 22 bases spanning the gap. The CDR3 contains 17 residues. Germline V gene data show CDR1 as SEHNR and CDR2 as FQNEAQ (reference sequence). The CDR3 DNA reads TGTGCCAGCAGCCGCCTCCTAGCGCAGGGGAGGGACAATGAGCAGTTCTTC. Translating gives CASSRLLAQGRDNEQFF.

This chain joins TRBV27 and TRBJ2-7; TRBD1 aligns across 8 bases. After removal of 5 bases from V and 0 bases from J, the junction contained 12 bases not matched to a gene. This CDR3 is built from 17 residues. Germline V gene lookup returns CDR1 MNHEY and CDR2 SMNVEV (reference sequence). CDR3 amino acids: CASSPIYPQGGSYEQYF. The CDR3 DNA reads TGTGCCAGCAGTCCCATCTATCCACAGGGGGGCTCCTACGAGCAGTACTTC.

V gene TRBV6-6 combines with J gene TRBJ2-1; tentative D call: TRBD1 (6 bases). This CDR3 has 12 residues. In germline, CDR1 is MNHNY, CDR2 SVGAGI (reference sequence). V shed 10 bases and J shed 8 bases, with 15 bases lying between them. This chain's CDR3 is CANGRNRDEQFF. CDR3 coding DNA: TGTGCCAACGGTCGTAACAGGGATGAGCAGTTCTTC.

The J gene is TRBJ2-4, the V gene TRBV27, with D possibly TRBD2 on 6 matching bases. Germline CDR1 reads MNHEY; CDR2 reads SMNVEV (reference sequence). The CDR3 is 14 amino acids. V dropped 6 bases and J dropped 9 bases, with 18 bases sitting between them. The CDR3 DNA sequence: TGTGCCAGCAGCTTCGGAGGGAGACCGACCATTCAGTACTTC. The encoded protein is CASSFGGRPTIQYF.

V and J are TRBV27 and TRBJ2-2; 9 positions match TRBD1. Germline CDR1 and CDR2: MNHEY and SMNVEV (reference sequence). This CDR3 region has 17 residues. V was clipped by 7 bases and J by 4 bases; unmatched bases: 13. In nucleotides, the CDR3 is TGTGCCAGCAACCACCTCTCCGGGACAGGGTCCACCGGGGAGCTGTTTTTT. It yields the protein CASNHLSGTGSTGELFF.

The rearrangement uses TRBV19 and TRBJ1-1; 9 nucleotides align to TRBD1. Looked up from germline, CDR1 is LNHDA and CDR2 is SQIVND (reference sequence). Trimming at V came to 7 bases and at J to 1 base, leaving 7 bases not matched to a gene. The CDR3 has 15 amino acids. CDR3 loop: CASTPTGGQNTEAFF. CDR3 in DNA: TGTGCCAGTACCCCAACAGGGGGCCAGAACACTGAAGCTTTCTTT.

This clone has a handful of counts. The CDR3 sequence: CSVVRGNQETQYF. The CDR3 DNA sequence: TGCAGCGTTGTACGCGGGAACCAAGAGACCCAGTACTTC. The V call is TRBV29-1, the J call TRBJ2-5, with D perhaps matching TRBD2 (6 bases). The germline gives CDR1 SQVTM, CDR2 ANQGSEA. Trimming removed 4 bases from V and 0 bases from J, with 9 bases in between. The CDR3 loop spans 13 amino acids.

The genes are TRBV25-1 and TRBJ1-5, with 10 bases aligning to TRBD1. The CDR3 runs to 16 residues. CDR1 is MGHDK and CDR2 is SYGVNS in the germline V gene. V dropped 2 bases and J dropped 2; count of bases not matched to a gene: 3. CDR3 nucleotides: TGTGCCAGCAGTGAAGGGACAGGGGATGGCAATCAGCCCCAGCATTTT. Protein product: CASSEGTGDGNQPQHF.

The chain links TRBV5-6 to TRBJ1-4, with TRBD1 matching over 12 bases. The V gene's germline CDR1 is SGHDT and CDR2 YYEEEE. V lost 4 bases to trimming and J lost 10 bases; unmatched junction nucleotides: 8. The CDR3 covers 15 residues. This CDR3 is CASSMEGQGAAKLFF. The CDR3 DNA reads TGTGCCAGCAGCATGGAGGGACAGGGGGCTGCAAAACTGTTTTTT.

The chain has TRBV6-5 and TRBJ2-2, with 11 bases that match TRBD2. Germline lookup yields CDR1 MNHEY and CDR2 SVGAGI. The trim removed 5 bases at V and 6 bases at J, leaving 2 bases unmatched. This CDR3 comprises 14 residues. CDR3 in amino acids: CASSISGGAGELFF. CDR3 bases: TGTGCCAGCAGTATTAGCGGGGGGGCCGGGGAGCTGTTTTTT.

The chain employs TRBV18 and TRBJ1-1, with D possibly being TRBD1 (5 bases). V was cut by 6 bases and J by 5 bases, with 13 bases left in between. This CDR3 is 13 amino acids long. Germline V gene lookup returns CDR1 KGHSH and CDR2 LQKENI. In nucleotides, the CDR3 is TGTGCCAGCTCCCCTCTGGGGGGTACTGAAGCTTTCTTT. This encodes CASSPLGGTEAFF.

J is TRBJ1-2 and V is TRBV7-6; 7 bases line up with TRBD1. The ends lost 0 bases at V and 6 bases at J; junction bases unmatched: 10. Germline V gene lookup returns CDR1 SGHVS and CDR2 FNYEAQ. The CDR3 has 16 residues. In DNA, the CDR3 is TGTGCCAGCAGCTTAGCGGACATGGGGACAGCGAATGGCTACACCTTC. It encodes CASSLADMGTANGYTF.

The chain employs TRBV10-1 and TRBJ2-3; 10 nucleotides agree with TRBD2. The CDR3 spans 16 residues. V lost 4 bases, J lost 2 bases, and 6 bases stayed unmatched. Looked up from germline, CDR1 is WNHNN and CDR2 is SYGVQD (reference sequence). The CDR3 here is CASSGASGGNTDTQYF. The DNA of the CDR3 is TGCGCCAGCAGTGGGGCTAGCGGGGGAAACACAGATACGCAGTATTTT.

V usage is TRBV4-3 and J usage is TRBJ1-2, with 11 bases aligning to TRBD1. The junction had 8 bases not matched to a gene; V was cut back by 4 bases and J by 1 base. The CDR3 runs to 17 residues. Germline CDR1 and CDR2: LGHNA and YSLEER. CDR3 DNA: TGCGCCAGCAGCCCCGCGGACAGGGGGCGGATTAACTATGGCTACACCTTC. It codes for CASSPADRGRINYGYTF.

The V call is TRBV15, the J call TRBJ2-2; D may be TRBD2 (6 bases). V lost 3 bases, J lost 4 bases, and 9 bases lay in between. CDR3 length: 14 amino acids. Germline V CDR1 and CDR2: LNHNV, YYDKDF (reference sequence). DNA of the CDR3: TGTGCCACCAGCAGTCTAGCGAGCACCGGGGAGCTGTTTTTT. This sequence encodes CATSSLASTGELFF.

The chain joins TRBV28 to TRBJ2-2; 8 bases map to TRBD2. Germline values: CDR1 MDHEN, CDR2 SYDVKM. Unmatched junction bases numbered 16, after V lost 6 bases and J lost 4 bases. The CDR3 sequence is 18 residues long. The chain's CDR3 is CASSPIPHSGEGTGELFF. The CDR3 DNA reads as TGTGCCAGCAGCCCGATCCCTCATAGCGGGGAAGGCACCGGGGAGCTGTTTTTT.

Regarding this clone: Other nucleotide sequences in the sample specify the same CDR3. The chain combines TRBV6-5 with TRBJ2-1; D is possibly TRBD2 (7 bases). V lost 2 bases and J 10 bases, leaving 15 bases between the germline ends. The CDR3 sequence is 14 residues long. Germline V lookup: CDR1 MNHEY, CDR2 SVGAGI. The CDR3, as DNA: TGTGCCAGCAGTTACGGGAGGGGGTCTAACGAGCAGTTCTTC. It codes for CASSYGRGSNEQFF.

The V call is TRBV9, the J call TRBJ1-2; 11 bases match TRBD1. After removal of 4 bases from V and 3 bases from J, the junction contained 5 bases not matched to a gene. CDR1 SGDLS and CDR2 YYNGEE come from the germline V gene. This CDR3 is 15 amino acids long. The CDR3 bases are TGTGCCAGCAGCCCGGGACAGGGGGGCCACTATGGCTACACCTTC. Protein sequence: CASSPGQGGHYGYTF.

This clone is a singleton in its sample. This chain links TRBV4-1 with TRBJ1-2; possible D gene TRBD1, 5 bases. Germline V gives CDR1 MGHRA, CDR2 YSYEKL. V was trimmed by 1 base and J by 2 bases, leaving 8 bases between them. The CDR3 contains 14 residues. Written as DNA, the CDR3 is TGCGCCAGCAGCCAAGGGACAAGGAACTATGGCTACACCTTC. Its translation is CASSQGTRNYGYTF.

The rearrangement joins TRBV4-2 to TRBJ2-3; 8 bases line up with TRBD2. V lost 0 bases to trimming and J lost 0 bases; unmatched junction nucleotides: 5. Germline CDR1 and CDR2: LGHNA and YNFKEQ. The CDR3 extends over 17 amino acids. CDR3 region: CASSQDAGRVSTDTQYF. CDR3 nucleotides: TGTGCCAGCAGCCAAGACGCCGGGAGGGTGAGCACAGATACGCAGTATTTT.

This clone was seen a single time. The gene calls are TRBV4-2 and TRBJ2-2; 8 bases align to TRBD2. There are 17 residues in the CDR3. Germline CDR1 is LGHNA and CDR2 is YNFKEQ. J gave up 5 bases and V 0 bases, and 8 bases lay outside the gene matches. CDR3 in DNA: TGTGCCAGCAGCCAAGAGATCGGGGGGGTAGGGACCGGGGAGCTGTTTTTT. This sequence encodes CASSQEIGGVGTGELFF.

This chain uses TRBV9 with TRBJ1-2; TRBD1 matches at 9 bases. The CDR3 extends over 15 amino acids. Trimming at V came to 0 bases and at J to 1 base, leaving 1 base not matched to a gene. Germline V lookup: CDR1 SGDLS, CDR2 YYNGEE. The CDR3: CASSVVGQGNYGYTF. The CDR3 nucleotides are TGTGCCAGCAGCGTAGTGGGACAGGGTAACTATGGCTACACCTTC. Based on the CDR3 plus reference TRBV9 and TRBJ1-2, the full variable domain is DSGVTQTPKHLITATGQRVTLRCSPRSGDLSVYWYQQSLDQGLQFLIQYYNGEERAKGNILERFSAQQFPDLHSELNLSSLELGDSALYFCASSVVGQGNYGYTFGSGTRLTVV.

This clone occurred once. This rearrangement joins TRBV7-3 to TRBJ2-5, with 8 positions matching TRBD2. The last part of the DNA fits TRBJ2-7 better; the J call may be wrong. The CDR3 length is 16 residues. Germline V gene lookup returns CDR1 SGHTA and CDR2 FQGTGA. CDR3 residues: CASSLTLCLAGGEQYF. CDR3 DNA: TGTGCCAGCAGCTTAACTCTATGTCTAGCGGGCGGCGAGCAGTACTTC.

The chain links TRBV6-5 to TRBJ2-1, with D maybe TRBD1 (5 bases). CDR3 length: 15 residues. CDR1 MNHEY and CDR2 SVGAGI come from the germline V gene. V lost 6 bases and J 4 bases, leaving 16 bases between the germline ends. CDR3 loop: CASSLGHLSYNEQFF. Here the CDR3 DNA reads TGTGCCAGCAGCCTAGGACACCTATCATACAATGAGCAGTTCTTC.